Listed below are T cell receptor beta chains from one sample, sequenced in a study of T cells after yellow fever vaccination. TCRdb re-analysed the 5' RACE reads in MiXCR, keeping a single row per CDR3 protein. The sample records approximately 27,000 distinct CDR3 sequences, 5% to 7% being singletons. The sample was PBMCs, either bulk or a sorted T-cell subset (CD4+, CD8+, memory, or dextramer-sorted; not recorded which), taken 15 days after the yellow fever booster vaccination. The receptors stem from a man aged 25 to 40 who received the YFV17D yellow fever vaccine. Each CDR3 is given with its conserved first and last residue. Each record gives: D gene, V gene, CDR3 length, clone size, J gene, CDR3 protein, CDR3 DNA. A D gene is named only where the DNA matches it firmly. Expanded clones are given a class, and other clones once, few, many or no size at all.

D: NA; V: TRBV12-3/TRBV12-4; length: 14; size: many; J: TRBJ1-1; CDR3: CASSSQGGITEAFF; DNA: TGTGCCAGCAGTTCACAGGGAGGGATCACTGAAGCTTTCTTT
D: TRBD2; V: TRBV5-1; length: 18; size: many; J: TRBJ2-1; CDR3: CASSLPPFSGISYNEQFF; DNA: TGCGCCAGCAGCTTGCCCCCGTTTAGCGGGATCTCCTACAATGAGCAGTTCTTC
D: TRBD2; V: TRBV19; length: 15; size: few; J: TRBJ2-1; CDR3: CASSPRGRTYNEQFF; DNA: TGTGCCAGTAGCCCCCGCGGGAGGACTTACAATGAGCAGTTCTTC
D: TRBD2; V: TRBV24-1; length: 13; size: many; J: TRBJ2-2; CDR3: CATYGGDPGELFF; DNA: TGTGCCACCTATGGGGGGGATCCCGGGGAGCTGTTTTTT
D: TRBD2; V: TRBV20-1; length: 18; size: many; J: TRBJ2-7; CDR3: CSALQGPLTSGSAYEQYF; DNA: TGCAGTGCCCTTCAGGGGCCCCTTACTAGCGGGAGCGCCTACGAGCAGTACTTC
D: NA; V: TRBV7-9; length: 15; size: NA; J: TRBJ1-5; CDR3: CASSHDSRGKQPQHF; DNA: TGTGCCAGCAGCCATGACAGTCGAGGCAAGCAGCCCCAGCATTTT
D: NA; V: TRBV14; length: 14; size: many; J: TRBJ2-1; CDR3: CASSQEWPANEQFF; DNA: TGTGCCAGCAGCCAAGAGTGGCCCGCCAATGAGCAGTTCTTC
D: NA; V: TRBV15; length: 15; size: many; J: TRBJ2-3; CDR3: CATSRDPGSPDTQYF; DNA: TGTGCCACCAGCAGAGATCCGGGTAGTCCAGATACGCAGTATTTT
D: NA; V: TRBV12-3/TRBV12-4; length: 13; size: many; J: TRBJ1-2; CDR3: CASSLGGERGYTF; DNA: TGTGCCAGCAGTTTAGGAGGTGAGAGAGGCTACACCTTC
D: NA; V: TRBV30; length: 14; size: many; J: TRBJ1-5; CDR3: CAWSRGLARGPQHF; DNA: TGTGCCTGGTCGCGGGGGCTTGCCAGGGGGCCCCAGCATTTT
D: TRBD1; V: TRBV7-2; length: 15; size: many; J: TRBJ2-4; CDR3: CASSVQTGSKNIQYF; DNA: TGTGCCAGCAGCGTTCAGACAGGGTCCAAAAACATTCAGTACTTC
D: TRBD2; V: TRBV3-1; length: 14; size: many; J: TRBJ2-5; CDR3: CASNTGLADRTQYF; DNA: TGTGCCAGCAACACCGGACTAGCTGACAGGACCCAGTACTTC
D: TRBD2; V: TRBV12-3/TRBV12-4; length: 16; size: many; J: TRBJ2-1; CDR3: CASNPLERGGPGEQFF; DNA: TGTGCCAGCAACCCCCTGGAGCGGGGGGGACCGGGTGAGCAGTTCTTC
D: TRBD1; V: TRBV9; length: 15; size: many; J: TRBJ1-6; CDR3: CASSVPGTGNSPLHF; DNA: TGTGCCAGCAGCGTACCCGGGACAGGGAATTCACCCCTCCACTTT
D: NA; V: TRBV30; length: 16; size: many; J: TRBJ1-1; CDR3: CACLPGLLVVNTEAFF; DNA: TGTGCCTGCCTACCGGGTCTATTGGTGGTGAACACTGAAGCTTTCTTT
D: NA; V: TRBV7-3; length: 13; size: many; J: TRBJ2-5; CDR3: CASSSEPGWTQYF; DNA: TGTGCCAGCAGCTCCGAACCGGGGTGGACCCAGTACTTC
D: NA; V: TRBV6-4; length: 16; size: many; J: TRBJ2-2; CDR3: CASSDSWGHGTGELFF; DNA: TGTGCCAGCAGTGACTCCTGGGGGCATGGCACCGGGGAGCTGTTTTTT
D: NA; V: TRBV4-3; length: 15; size: many; J: TRBJ2-7; CDR3: CASSQGSPPSFEQYF; DNA: TGCGCCAGCAGCCAAGGATCCCCCCCATCTTTCGAGCAGTACTTC
D: NA; V: TRBV6-2/TRBV6-3; length: 17; size: many; J: TRBJ2-6; CDR3: CASSPILYTRGANVLTF; DNA: TGTGCCAGCAGCCCGATCCTTTATACTCGGGGGGCCAACGTCCTGACTTTC
D: NA; V: TRBV4-2; length: 18; size: many; J: TRBJ1-6; CDR3: CASSPGGRGQGYNSPLHF; DNA: TGTGCCAGCAGCCCTGGAGGGCGGGGCCAAGGGTATAATTCACCCCTCCACTTT
D: NA; V: TRBV7-2; length: 16; size: many; J: TRBJ2-1; CDR3: CASSLDGRGTYNEQFF; DNA: TGTGCCAGCAGCTTAGACGGACGGGGTACCTACAATGAGCAGTTCTTC
D: NA; V: TRBV7-9; length: 13; size: many; J: TRBJ1-6; CDR3: CASSLSSGGPLHF; DNA: TGTGCCAGCAGCTTATCTTCGGGAGGACCCCTCCACTTT
D: NA; V: TRBV29-1; length: 10; size: many; J: TRBJ2-2; CDR3: CSVGDGELFF; DNA: TGCAGCGTTGGGGACGGGGAGCTGTTTTTT
D: NA; V: TRBV5-1; length: 13; size: many; J: TRBJ1-2; CDR3: CASSPGILYGYTF; DNA: TGCGCCAGCAGCCCGGGCATACTCTATGGCTACACCTTC
D: TRBD1; V: TRBV20-1; length: 18; size: NA; J: TRBJ2-6; CDR3: CSAPRVRQGASGANVLTF; DNA: TGCAGTGCCCCGCGAGTGAGACAGGGGGCATCTGGGGCCAACGTCCTGACTTTC
D: TRBD2; V: TRBV12-3/TRBV12-4; length: 15; size: many; J: TRBJ2-1; CDR3: CASSRIAGLYNEQFF; DNA: TGTGCCAGCAGTAGAATAGCGGGTCTTTACAATGAGCAGTTCTTC
D: NA; V: TRBV27; length: 14; size: many; J: TRBJ2-7; CDR3: CASRIDGQRLEQYF; DNA: TGTGCCAGCAGAATCGATGGACAGCGGCTCGAGCAGTACTTC
D: NA; V: TRBV3-1; length: 15; size: once; J: TRBJ2-3; CDR3: CASSKPGHWTDTQYF; DNA: TGTGCCAGCAGCAAGCCGGGACATTGGACAGATACGCAGTATTTT
D: TRBD1; V: TRBV9; length: 14; size: many; J: TRBJ1-1; CDR3: CASSLTGEGTEAFF; DNA: TGTGCCAGCAGCCTCACAGGGGAAGGCACTGAAGCTTTCTTT
D: TRBD2; V: TRBV25-1; length: 15; size: many; J: TRBJ2-1; CDR3: CASSAGLGTLNEQFF; DNA: TGTGCCAGCAGTGCGGGACTAGGGACCTTGAATGAGCAGTTCTTC
D: NA; V: TRBV18; length: 15; size: many; J: TRBJ2-7; CDR3: CASSPSRAGSYEQYF; DNA: TGTGCCAGCTCACCAAGTAGGGCGGGCTCCTACGAGCAGTACTTC
D: NA; V: TRBV5-1; length: 14; size: many; J: TRBJ1-1; CDR3: CASSLPGKGTEAFF; DNA: TGCGCCAGCAGCTTACCAGGGAAAGGCACTGAAGCTTTCTTT
D: TRBD2; V: TRBV27; length: 17; size: many; J: TRBJ2-1; CDR3: CASSLSAAGVSYNEQFF; DNA: TGTGCCAGCAGTTTATCAGCGGCGGGAGTATCCTACAATGAGCAGTTCTTC
D: NA; V: TRBV7-2; length: 15; size: many; J: TRBJ2-3; CDR3: CASSFQGGTTDTQYF; DNA: TGTGCCAGCAGCTTTCAGGGCGGGACCACAGATACGCAGTATTTT
D: NA; V: TRBV7-2; length: 17; size: many; J: TRBJ1-5; CDR3: CASSLLGEGKPNQPQHF; DNA: TGTGCCAGCAGCTTATTAGGGGAGGGGAAGCCCAATCAGCCCCAGCATTTT
D: NA; V: TRBV3-1; length: 12; size: few; J: TRBJ2-3; CDR3: CASSQVSDTQYF; DNA: TGTGCCAGCAGCCAAGTTTCGGATACGCAGTATTTT
D: NA; V: TRBV20-1; length: 10; size: many; J: TRBJ1-1; CDR3: CSASPTEAFF; DNA: TGCAGTGCTAGTCCCACTGAAGCTTTCTTT
D: NA; V: TRBV7-6; length: 15; size: many; J: TRBJ1-2; CDR3: CASSPGQGEYYGYTF; DNA: TGTGCCAGCAGCCCAGGGCAGGGAGAATACTATGGCTACACCTTC
D: TRBD2; V: TRBV20-1; length: 17; size: many; J: TRBJ2-5; CDR3: CSARVRGLAGVRETQYF; DNA: TGCAGTGCTAGAGTCAGGGGACTAGCGGGAGTACGAGAGACCCAGTACTTC
D: TRBD2; V: TRBV4-3; length: 15; size: many; J: TRBJ2-1; CDR3: CASSYGLAVYNEQFF; DNA: TGCGCCAGCAGTTACGGACTAGCGGTATACAATGAGCAGTTCTTC
D: TRBD2; V: TRBV18; length: 17; size: many; J: TRBJ2-7; CDR3: CASSPRGQSSGSYEQYF; DNA: TGTGCCAGCTCACCAAGGGGGCAATCTAGCGGGAGTTACGAGCAGTACTTC
D: TRBD2; V: TRBV6-2/TRBV6-3; length: 16; size: few; J: TRBJ2-1; CDR3: CASSYSRPSGSFEQFF; DNA: TGTGCCAGCAGTTACTCGAGGCCTAGCGGGAGCTTTGAGCAGTTCTTC
D: NA; V: TRBV7-2; length: 15; size: NA; J: TRBJ2-7; CDR3: CASSLSGRSSYEQYF; DNA: TGTGCCAGCAGCTTAAGCGGTCGAAGCTCCTACGAGCAGTACTTC
D: NA; V: TRBV7-8; length: 14; size: many; J: TRBJ2-1; CDR3: CASSLVSVSNEQFF; DNA: TGTGCCAGCAGCTTAGTTTCCGTCTCCAATGAGCAGTTCTTC
D: TRBD1; V: TRBV12-3/TRBV12-4; length: 14; size: many; J: TRBJ2-7; CDR3: CASSLKGAVYEQYF; DNA: TGTGCCAGCAGTTTAAAGGGGGCGGTCTACGAGCAGTACTTC